The 27 T cell receptor beta chains below all came from one sample that was sequenced in a study of OX40 agonist ivuxolimab in advanced cancers. Only in-frame clones appear in the TCRdb table, and some are missing; sequencing was by immunoSEQ multiplex PCR. Found here are about 61,000 clones, 89% of them singletons; the top ten hold approximately 20%. Sequencing used CD4+ or CD8+ T cells sorted from blood, obtained in a trial of the OX40 agonist ivuxolimab. The receptors here all came from an adult with an advanced solid tumor such as melanoma, head and neck, liver or kidney cancer.

The rearrangement joins TRBV5-6 to TRBJ2-7; 8 bases map to TRBD1. This CDR3 contains 13 residues. Germline CDR1 and CDR2: SGHDT and YYEEEE. The junction had 5 bases not matched to a gene; V was cut back by 5 bases and J by 4 bases. The CDR3 region is CASSHGQGYEQYF. CDR3 in DNA: TGTGCCAGCAGTCACGGACAGGGATACGAGCAGTACTTC.

The gene calls are TRBV11-2 and TRBJ2-2; no firm D call. Germline loops: CDR1 SGHAT, CDR2 FQNNGV. The CDR3 is 14 residues long. The V end lost 4 bases, the J end lost 5 bases, and 11 bases lay between the germline ends. Here the CDR3 DNA reads TGTGCCAGCAGCTGCCCTGGGGTTACCGGGGAGCTGTTTTTT. This translates into CASSCPGVTGELFF.

A single count supports this clone. This chain connects TRBV19 to TRBJ1-1; D is ambiguous. V was clipped by 0 bases and J by 1 base, with 6 bases between them. The CDR3 consists of 14 residues. Per the germline V gene, CDR1 is LNHDA and CDR2 is SQIVND (reference sequence). The CDR3, as DNA: TGTGCCAGTAGTATAGATAACGGGAACACTGAAGCTTTCTTT. Translation: CASSIDNGNTEAFF.

This clone is a singleton in its sample. The chain recombines TRBV18 with TRBJ1-5; a possible D gene is TRBD1 (5 bases). Trimming took off 2 bases at V and 2 bases at J, with 10 bases between the two ends. This CDR3 comprises 15 residues. Germline V gene data show CDR1 as KGHSH and CDR2 as LQKENI. The CDR3 DNA reads TGTGCCAGCTCACCAGTGGGGGGTGGCAATCAGCCCCAGCATTTT. Translating gives CASSPVGGGNQPQHF.

The gene calls are TRBV19 and TRBJ2-7, with D maybe TRBD2 (5 bases). The CDR3 consists of 14 residues. Germline lookup yields CDR1 LNHDA and CDR2 SQIVND (reference sequence). V dropped 9 bases and J dropped 5 bases, with 20 bases sitting between them. CDR3 nucleotides: TGTGCCAGCGGGTATAGCGTAGCGAGCGACGAGCAGTACTTC. The encoded protein is CASGYSVASDEQYF.

The V gene is TRBV7-2, the J gene TRBJ2-3; D unclear. Per the germline V gene, CDR1 is SGHTA and CDR2 is FQGNSA. The CDR3 has 13 amino acids. V shed 4 bases and J shed 1 base, with 6 bases lying between them. The DNA of the CDR3 is TGTGCCAGCAGCTATGGGGGCACAGATACGCAGTATTTT. The encoded protein is CASSYGGTDTQYF. The full variable domain, with the rest looked up from reference TRBV7-2 and TRBJ2-3, is GAGVSQSPSNKVTEKGKDVELRCDPISGHTALYWYRQSLGQGLEFLIYFQGNSAPDKSGLPSDRFSAERTGGSVSTLTIQRTQQEDSAVYLCASSYGGTDTQYFGPGTRLTVL.

The chain employs TRBV27 and TRBJ1-1; D is unresolved. Germline-derived CDR1 and CDR2 are MNHEY and SMNVEV (reference sequence). Trimming shortened V by 4 bases and J by 5 bases, and 14 bases separated the two germline ends. The CDR3 has 14 amino acids. The CDR3 DNA follows: TGTGCCAGCAGTTCCCGGCCGATGGGGACTGAAGCTTTCTTT. Encoded protein: CASSSRPMGTEAFF.

V and J are TRBV9 and TRBJ1-5, with TRBD1 identical over 7 bases. J was trimmed by 2 bases and V by 3 bases; bases with no gene match: 8. The germline V gene has CDR1 SGDLS and CDR2 YYNGEE. The CDR3 sequence is 16 residues long. CDR3 nucleotide sequence: TGTGCCAGCAGCGCCGGTCAGGGGGGAGGCAATCAGCCCCAGCATTTT. Protein: CASSAGQGGGNQPQHF.

This chain connects TRBV10-3 to TRBJ1-5, with 10 bases aligning to TRBD1. With 5 bases clipped from V and 0 bases from J, the junction kept 7 bases outside the gene matches. Per germline, CDR1 ENHRY and CDR2 SYGVKD. The CDR3 length is 17 residues. The CDR3 region has the DNA TGTGCCATCAGTAATTCCGGGACAGGGGTTAGCAATCAGCCCCAGCATTTT. Protein sequence: CAISNSGTGVSNQPQHF.

This clone came up a few times. The chain joins TRBV21-1 to TRBJ2-1. TRBV21-1 is shown as a pseudogene. There are 10 residues in the CDR3. The CDR3 protein is CASPLNEQFF. In nucleotides, the CDR3 is TGTGCCAGCCCGCTCAATGAGCAGTTCTTC.

The chain employs TRBV6-5 and TRBJ2-1, with 8 nucleotides matching TRBD2. The V and J ends lost 5 bases and 5 bases, in that order; junction bases with no gene match: 5. This CDR3 is 14 amino acids long. The germline V gene has CDR1 MNHEY and CDR2 SVGAGI. This chain's CDR3 is CASSITSGNNEQFF. The CDR3 DNA sequence: TGTGCCAGCAGTATTACTAGCGGTAACAATGAGCAGTTCTTC.

The chain uses TRBV7-2 and TRBJ1-1; TRBD1 is a possible D gene (5 bases). The CDR3 covers 15 residues. In germline, CDR1 is SGHTA, CDR2 FQGNSA. V lost 8 bases and J 0 bases, leaving 16 bases between the germline ends. The CDR3 loop is CASAPGGGLNTEAFF. DNA of the CDR3: TGTGCCAGCGCCCCGGGGGGGGGATTGAACACTGAAGCTTTCTTT.

This chain links TRBV2 with TRBJ1-3; unclear D gene. The CDR3 sequence is 14 residues long. Germline V gives CDR1 SNHLY, CDR2 FYNNEI. The V end was cut by 6 bases, the J end by 2 bases, with 11 bases between. The CDR3 sequence: CASSAGLTGNTIYF. The CDR3 bases are TGTGCCAGCAGCGCAGGTCTGACTGGAAACACCATATATTTT.

The gene calls are TRBV6-6 and TRBJ2-3; 7 positions match TRBD1. The CDR3 runs to 14 residues. Per the germline V gene, CDR1 is MNHNY and CDR2 is SVGAGI (reference sequence). V lost 4 bases and J lost 4; bases outside the gene matches: 5. The CDR3, as DNA: TGTGCCAGCAGTTCACAGGGGTACGCAGATACGCAGTATTTT. Amino acid sequence: CASSSQGYADTQYF.

The J gene is TRBJ2-2, the V gene TRBV7-9; TRBD1 aligns across 9 bases. V was pared by 5 bases and J by 5 bases, with 9 bases of the junction left unmatched. The CDR3 is 16 residues long. Germline V gives CDR1 SEHNR, CDR2 FQNEAQ (reference sequence). The CDR3 loop reads CASSTRTGVRTGELFF. The DNA of the CDR3 is TGTGCCAGCAGCACAAGGACAGGGGTCAGAACCGGGGAGCTGTTTTTT.

The CDR3 nucleotides read TGTGCCAGCAGCTTGAATTTGGGGAATGAGCAGTTCTTC. The encoded protein is CASSLNLGNEQFF. This sequence joins TRBV7-8 and TRBJ2-1, with D uncertain. CDR3 length: 13 residues. Germline CDR1 and CDR2: SGHVS and FQNEAQ. Between the trimmed V and J ends, which lost 3 bases and 7 bases, there was a span of 10 bases.

This clone was counted between two and nine times. The chain couples TRBV4-2 to TRBJ1-5; 7 nucleotides match TRBD1. Germline V CDR1 and CDR2: LGHNA, YNFKEQ. The CDR3 spans 15 residues. V trimming: 4 bases; J trimming: 5 bases; junction bases outside the gene matches: 8. The CDR3 spells CASSPGTVGYQPQHF. CDR3 coding DNA: TGTGCCAGCAGCCCCGGGACAGTGGGGTATCAGCCCCAGCATTTT.

V gene TRBV4-3 combines with J gene TRBJ2-2, with unresolved D. The CDR3 contains 14 residues. Trimming took off 1 base at V and 4 bases at J, with 7 bases between the two ends. Germline CDR1 LGHNA, CDR2 YSLEER. The CDR3 sequence is CASSQGRFTGELFF. CDR3 bases: TGCGCCAGCAGCCAAGGAAGATTCACCGGGGAGCTGTTTTTT.

This sequence joins TRBV5-4 and TRBJ1-1; D call uncertain. CDR1 is SGHNT and CDR2 is YYREEE in the germline V gene (reference sequence). Trimming took 0 bases from V and 1 from J, leaving 7 bases between them. The CDR3 runs to 14 residues. The CDR3 DNA reads as TGTGCCAGCAGCTTGGCGTGGGAGAACACTGAAGCTTTCTTT. This sequence encodes CASSLAWENTEAFF.

V and J are TRBV5-6 and TRBJ1-1; 11 bases fit TRBD1. The V gene end was trimmed by 3 bases and the J gene end by 4 bases; junction bases not matched to a gene: 11. In germline, CDR1 is SGHDT, CDR2 YYEEEE. The CDR3 runs 17 residues. The CDR3 reads CASSSLGTGGIITEAFF. The CDR3 DNA reads TGTGCCAGCAGCTCGCTCGGGACAGGGGGTATTATCACTGAAGCTTTCTTT.

The rearrangement joins TRBV5-1 to TRBJ1-3; D remains ambiguous. Trimming shortened V by 4 bases and J by 4 bases, and 12 bases separated the two germline ends. CDR1 is SGHRS and CDR2 is YFSETQ in the germline V gene. CDR3 size: 14 residues. CDR3 sequence reads: CASSDAERGNTIYF. In DNA form, the CDR3 reads TGCGCCAGCAGCGATGCCGAAAGAGGAAACACCATATATTTT.

The chain employs TRBV29-1 and TRBJ1-1; no definite D call. CDR1 is SQVTM and CDR2 is ANQGSEA in the germline V gene. V was trimmed by 4 bases and J by 3 bases, leaving 6 bases between them. This CDR3 is 11 amino acids long. The CDR3 DNA follows: TGCAGCGTTGGGGATTACACTGAAGCTTTCTTT. It codes for CSVGDYTEAFF.

CDR3 sequence: CASSIIAGGNTDTQYF. The DNA for the CDR3 is TGTGCCAGTAGTATCATAGCGGGAGGGAACACAGATACGCAGTATTTT. The chain combines TRBV19 with TRBJ2-3; 11 bases map to TRBD2. Germline V lookup: CDR1 LNHDA, CDR2 SQIVND (reference sequence). The CDR3 length is 16 residues. V was clipped by 3 bases and J by 2 bases; unmatched bases: 4.

The chain uses TRBV19 and TRBJ2-3; 7 nucleotides align to TRBD2. The CDR3 spans 14 residues. Losses at the gene ends were 3 bases for V and 5 bases for J; bases not matched to a gene: 5. The germline V gene has CDR1 LNHDA and CDR2 SQIVND (reference sequence). CDR3 in amino acids: CASSIVGGRDTQYF. The CDR3 nucleotides are TGTGCCAGTAGTATCGTTGGCGGGAGAGATACGCAGTATTTT.

This chain uses TRBV7-9 with TRBJ2-7; 10 bases are a match to TRBD2. Looked up from germline, CDR1 is SEHNR and CDR2 is FQNEAQ (reference sequence). The CDR3 covers 15 residues. The V and J ends lost 5 bases and 7 bases, in that order; junction bases with no gene match: 11. CDR3 in DNA: TGTGCCAGCAGCGCCTTACTAGCGGGGCTTAGGGAGCAGTACTTC. Its protein is CASSALLAGLREQYF.

This chain joins TRBV13 and TRBJ2-1; D possibly corresponds to TRBD2 (5 bases). Looked up from germline, CDR1 is PRHDT and CDR2 is FYEKMQ (reference sequence). This CDR3 comprises 17 residues. V was clipped by 1 base and J by 0 bases, with 13 bases between them. The CDR3 spells CASSLALRASSYNEQFF. The CDR3 DNA follows: TGTGCCAGCAGCTTAGCGTTGCGGGCCAGCTCCTACAATGAGCAGTTCTTC.

J is TRBJ2-3 and V is TRBV30; a weak D match, TRBD1 (5 bases). Germline CDR1 and CDR2: GTSNPN and SVGIG (reference sequence). Trimming shortened V by 0 bases and J by 4 bases, and 17 bases separated the two germline ends. The CDR3 is 16 amino acids. Written as DNA, the CDR3 is TGTGCCTGGAGTGTACAGGCAGGGAACCCCCCAGATACGCAGTATTTT. This codes for CAWSVQAGNPPDTQYF.